This TCR beta chain was profiled in a study of T cells in Graves' hyperthyroidism and ophthalmopathy. Whole-study results and caveats: A median about 6.5 months before onset, the model predicted ophthalmopathy. Blood also contained most expanded thyroid clonotypes above 0.001.

Hyperthyroidism patients were newly diagnosed, had disease duration under 2 months, and were aged 18 to 65 years. Each diagnosis was grounded in clinical symptoms, serum thyroxine and TRAb, thyroid ultrasound, and orbital computed tomography. As concerns this clonotype: Antigen unknown.

Amplified regions were TCR beta CDR3 sequences from RNA transcripts. First-round RT-PCR targeting the TCR CDR3 was performed with the HTBI primer set. Each CDR3 protein gets one entry after TCRdb re-called the multiplex PCR reads with MiXCR. The sample holds around 620,000 distinct CDR3 sequences, around 15% seen once. V dropped 6 bases and J dropped 3; count of bases not matched to a gene: 1. This CDR3 is 14 amino acids long. The germline gives CDR1 KGHDR, CDR2 SFDVKD. The source material was blood. J is TRBJ2-3 and V is TRBV24-1, with 11 bases identical to TRBD1. The source of this sequence is a woman in her 30s with Graves' hyperthyroidism. CDR3 amino acids: CATSRDRGTDTQYF. Written as DNA, the CDR3 is TGTGCCACCAGTCGGGACAGGGGGACAGATACGCAGTATTTT.